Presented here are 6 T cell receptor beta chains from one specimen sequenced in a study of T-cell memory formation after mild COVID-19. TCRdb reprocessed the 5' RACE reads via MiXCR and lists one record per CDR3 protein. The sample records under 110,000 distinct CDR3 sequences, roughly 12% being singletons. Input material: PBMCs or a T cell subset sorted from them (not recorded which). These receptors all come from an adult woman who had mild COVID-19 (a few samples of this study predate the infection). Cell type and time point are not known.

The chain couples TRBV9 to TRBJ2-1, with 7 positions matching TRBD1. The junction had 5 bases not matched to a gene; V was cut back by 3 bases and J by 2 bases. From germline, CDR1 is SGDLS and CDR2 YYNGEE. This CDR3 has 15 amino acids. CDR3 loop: CASSGTTGTYNEQFF. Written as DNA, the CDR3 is TGTGCCAGCAGCGGGACGACAGGGACCTACAATGAGCAGTTCTTC.

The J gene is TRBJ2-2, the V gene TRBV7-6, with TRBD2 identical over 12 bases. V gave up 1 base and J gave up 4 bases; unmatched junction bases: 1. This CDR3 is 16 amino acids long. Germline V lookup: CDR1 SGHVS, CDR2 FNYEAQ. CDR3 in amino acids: CASSLVTSGGTGELFF. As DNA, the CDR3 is TGTGCCAGCAGCTTAGTGACTAGCGGGGGCACCGGGGAGCTGTTTTTT.

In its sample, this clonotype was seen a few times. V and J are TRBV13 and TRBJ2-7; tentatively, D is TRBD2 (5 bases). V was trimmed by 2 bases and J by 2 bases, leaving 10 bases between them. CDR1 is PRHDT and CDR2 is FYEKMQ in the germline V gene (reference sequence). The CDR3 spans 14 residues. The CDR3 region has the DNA TGTGCCAGCAGCTTACAGAGGGAAACCTACGAGCAGTACTTC. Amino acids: CASSLQRETYEQYF.

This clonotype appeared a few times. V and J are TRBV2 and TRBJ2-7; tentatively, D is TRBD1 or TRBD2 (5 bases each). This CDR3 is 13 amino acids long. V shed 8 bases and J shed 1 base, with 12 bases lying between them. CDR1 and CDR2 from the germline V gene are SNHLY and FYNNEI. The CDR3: CASRWGSSYEQYF. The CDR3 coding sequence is TGTGCCAGCCGTTGGGGGAGTTCCTACGAGCAGTACTTC.

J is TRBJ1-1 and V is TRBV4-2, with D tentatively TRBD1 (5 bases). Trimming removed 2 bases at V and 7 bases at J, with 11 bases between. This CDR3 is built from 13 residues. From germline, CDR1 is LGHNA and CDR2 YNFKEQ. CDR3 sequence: CASSQQGSHEAFF. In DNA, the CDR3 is TGTGCCAGCAGCCAACAGGGATCCCATGAAGCTTTCTTT.

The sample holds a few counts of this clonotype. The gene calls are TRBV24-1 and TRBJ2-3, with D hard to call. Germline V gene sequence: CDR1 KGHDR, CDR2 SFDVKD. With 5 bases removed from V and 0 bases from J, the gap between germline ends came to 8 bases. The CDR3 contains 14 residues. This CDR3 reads CATSGADSTDTQYF. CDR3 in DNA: TGTGCCACCAGTGGTGCAGACAGCACAGATACGCAGTATTTT.